Listed below are T cell receptor beta chains from one sample, sequenced in a study of T-cell memory formation after mild COVID-19. TCRdb used MiXCR to reprocess the 5' RACE reads, holding one entry per CDR3 protein. The data contain 89,000 or so distinct CDR3 sequences, roughly 13% of them singletons. Sequencing was carried out using PBMCs or a T cell subset sorted from them (not recorded which). These TCRs come from a man between 18 and 29 years old who had mild COVID-19 (a few samples of this study predate the infection). Cell type and time point are not known. Each CDR3 is given with its conserved first and last residue. A D gene is named only where the DNA matches it firmly. For some rows the clone size is stated as once, few or many, or as a class when expanded; others skip it.

J gene: TRBJ2-1; D gene: NA; clone size: few; V gene: TRBV11-2; CDR3 protein: CATGGPGAFNEQFF; CDR3 DNA: TGTGCCACCGGGGGCCCGGGGGCCTTCAATGAGCAGTTCTTC
J gene: TRBJ2-5; D gene: NA; clone size: NA; V gene: TRBV7-9; CDR3 protein: CASSLDWLGKETQYF; CDR3 DNA: TGTGCCAGCAGCTTAGATTGGCTAGGGAAAGAGACCCAGTACTTC
J gene: TRBJ2-1; D gene: TRBD1; clone size: few; V gene: TRBV7-6; CDR3 protein: CASSSNRGPGSYNEQFF; CDR3 DNA: TGTGCCAGCAGCTCGAACAGGGGTCCCGGCTCCTACAATGAGCAGTTCTTC
J gene: TRBJ1-2; D gene: NA; clone size: NA; V gene: TRBV12-3/TRBV12-4; CDR3 protein: CASSFVLNYGYTF; CDR3 DNA: TGTGCCAGCAGTTTTGTCCTAAACTATGGCTACACCTTC
J gene: TRBJ2-3; D gene: TRBD2; clone size: NA; V gene: TRBV4-1; CDR3 protein: CASSQTTSGGRDTQYF; CDR3 DNA: TGCGCCAGCAGCCAAACGACTAGCGGGGGCCGGGATACGCAGTATTTT
J gene: TRBJ2-3; D gene: NA; clone size: few; V gene: TRBV2; CDR3 protein: CASGSRGYHESDTQYF; CDR3 DNA: TGTGCCAGCGGATCTAGGGGCTACCATGAGTCGGATACGCAGTATTTT
J gene: TRBJ2-3; D gene: TRBD1; clone size: many; V gene: TRBV7-9; CDR3 protein: CASSNTPGQGNTDTQYF; CDR3 DNA: TGTGCCAGCAGCAACACTCCGGGACAGGGGAACACAGATACGCAGTATTTT
J gene: TRBJ2-3; D gene: NA; clone size: NA; V gene: TRBV12-3/TRBV12-4; CDR3 protein: CASSLGWADTQYF; CDR3 DNA: TGTGCCAGCAGTTTAGGATGGGCAGATACGCAGTATTTT
J gene: TRBJ2-7; D gene: NA; clone size: NA; V gene: TRBV13; CDR3 protein: CASSSGSSLVEQYF; CDR3 DNA: TGTGCCAGCAGCTCGGGGTCCTCCCTCGTAGAGCAGTACTTC
J gene: TRBJ1-5; D gene: NA; clone size: few; V gene: TRBV4-3; CDR3 protein: CASSQVQGGDQPQHF; CDR3 DNA: TGCGCCAGCAGCCAAGTACAGGGAGGCGATCAGCCCCAGCATTTT
J gene: TRBJ1-5; D gene: NA; clone size: few; V gene: TRBV24-1; CDR3 protein: CATSDPRNSNQPQHF; CDR3 DNA: TGTGCCACCAGTGATCCCAGGAATAGCAATCAGCCCCAGCATTTT
J gene: TRBJ1-1; D gene: NA; clone size: few; V gene: TRBV6-5; CDR3 protein: CASSYRGAGDTEAFF; CDR3 DNA: TGTGCCAGCAGTTACCGGGGGGCGGGAGACACTGAAGCTTTCTTT
J gene: TRBJ2-2; D gene: TRBD2; clone size: NA; V gene: TRBV27; CDR3 protein: CASSLRAGANTGELFF; CDR3 DNA: TGTGCCAGCAGCCTAAGGGCGGGGGCGAACACCGGGGAGCTGTTTTTT
J gene: TRBJ2-7; D gene: TRBD2; clone size: NA; V gene: TRBV4-2; CDR3 protein: CASSTLGAAGGNEQYF; CDR3 DNA: TGTGCCAGCAGCACCTTAGGCGCGGCGGGAGGGAACGAGCAGTACTTC
J gene: TRBJ2-7; D gene: NA; clone size: few; V gene: TRBV5-1; CDR3 protein: CASSFFGGVSYEQYF; CDR3 DNA: TGCGCCAGCAGCTTTTTCGGTGGGGTATCCTACGAGCAGTACTTC
J gene: TRBJ1-5; D gene: NA; clone size: few; V gene: TRBV4-1; CDR3 protein: CASSQRRGTGQPQHF; CDR3 DNA: TGCGCCAGCAGCCAGCGTCGGGGCACGGGTCAGCCCCAGCATTTT
J gene: TRBJ1-2; D gene: NA; clone size: NA; V gene: TRBV4-1; CDR3 protein: CASSRTSGTNGYTF; CDR3 DNA: TGCGCCAGCAGCCGCACAAGTGGGACCAATGGCTACACCTTC
J gene: TRBJ2-4; D gene: NA; clone size: few; V gene: TRBV28; CDR3 protein: CASSPPKAKNIQYF; CDR3 DNA: TGTGCCAGCAGTCCACCCAAGGCCAAAAACATTCAGTACTTC
J gene: TRBJ1-3; D gene: NA; clone size: many; V gene: TRBV29-1; CDR3 protein: CSGWGMDGNTIYF; CDR3 DNA: TGCTCGGGTTGGGGGATGGATGGAAACACCATATATTTT
J gene: TRBJ2-5; D gene: TRBD1; clone size: NA; V gene: TRBV7-9; CDR3 protein: CASSLGWTGGPKETQYF; CDR3 DNA: TGTGCCAGCAGCTTAGGGTGGACAGGGGGCCCGAAAGAAACCCAGTACTTC
J gene: TRBJ2-3; D gene: TRBD2; clone size: NA; V gene: TRBV7-8; CDR3 protein: CASRSTAGGFRDTQYF; CDR3 DNA: TGTGCCAGCAGGTCGACGGCCGGGGGGTTCAGAGATACGCAGTATTTT
J gene: TRBJ2-7; D gene: NA; clone size: few; V gene: TRBV15; CDR3 protein: CATSRAALDYEQYF; CDR3 DNA: TGTGCCACCAGCAGAGCTGCGTTAGACTACGAGCAGTACTTC
J gene: TRBJ2-3; D gene: TRBD1; clone size: once; V gene: TRBV13; CDR3 protein: CASSSHLLNTDRDGMDTQYF; CDR3 DNA: TGTGCCAGCAGCTCCCACTTACTAAACACGGACAGGGATGGGATGGATACGCAGTATTTT
J gene: TRBJ1-4; D gene: NA; clone size: few; V gene: TRBV13; CDR3 protein: CASSSGTNEKLFF; CDR3 DNA: TGTGCCAGCAGTTCGGGGACTAATGAAAAACTGTTTTTT
J gene: TRBJ2-1; D gene: TRBD2; clone size: NA; V gene: TRBV12-3/TRBV12-4; CDR3 protein: CASSSRLAGTSF; CDR3 DNA: TGTGCCAGCAGTTCTCGACTAGCGGGGACCTCTTTC
J gene: TRBJ2-7; D gene: NA; clone size: NA; V gene: TRBV20-1; CDR3 protein: CSATADTRPEQYF; CDR3 DNA: TGCAGTGCTACGGCGGACACCCGACCCGAGCAGTACTTC
J gene: TRBJ2-7; D gene: TRBD1; clone size: NA; V gene: TRBV4-1; CDR3 protein: CASSQGQGAVDEQYF; CDR3 DNA: TGCGCCAGCAGCCAAGGACAGGGGGCCGTAGACGAGCAGTACTTC
J gene: TRBJ2-5; D gene: TRBD2; clone size: few; V gene: TRBV7-3; CDR3 protein: CASSPVGRGGSGEETQYF; CDR3 DNA: TGTGCCAGCAGCCCAGTCGGTCGGGGTGGCAGCGGGGAAGAGACCCAGTACTTC
J gene: TRBJ2-1; D gene: NA; clone size: many; V gene: TRBV4-1; CDR3 protein: CASSQLARINEQFF; CDR3 DNA: TGCGCCAGCAGCCAACTAGCCAGGATCAATGAGCAGTTCTTC
J gene: TRBJ2-2; D gene: NA; clone size: NA; V gene: TRBV7-2; CDR3 protein: CASSFGWDTGELFF; CDR3 DNA: TGTGCCAGCAGCTTTGGCTGGGACACCGGGGAGCTGTTTTTT
J gene: TRBJ1-4; D gene: TRBD1; clone size: few; V gene: TRBV7-9; CDR3 protein: CASSSPSTGGGTTNEKLFF; CDR3 DNA: TGTGCCAGCAGCTCACCGTCGACAGGGGGAGGCACAACTAATGAAAAACTGTTTTTT
J gene: TRBJ1-5; D gene: NA; clone size: many; V gene: TRBV4-3; CDR3 protein: CASSQDRFSNQPQHF; CDR3 DNA: TGCGCCAGCAGCCAAGACAGGTTTAGCAATCAGCCCCAGCATTTT
J gene: TRBJ2-1; D gene: TRBD1; clone size: NA; V gene: TRBV6-8; CDR3 protein: CASTHWDRGHVEQFF; CDR3 DNA: TGTGCCAGCACCCATTGGGACAGGGGGCATGTTGAGCAGTTCTTC
J gene: TRBJ1-1; D gene: NA; clone size: few; V gene: TRBV6-5; CDR3 protein: CASSTKQGSEAFF; CDR3 DNA: TGTGCCAGCAGTACAAAACAGGGAAGTGAAGCTTTCTTT
J gene: TRBJ2-3; D gene: NA; clone size: few; V gene: TRBV4-3; CDR3 protein: CASSHQSVTDTQYF; CDR3 DNA: TGCGCCAGCAGCCATCAGTCCGTCACAGATACGCAGTATTTT
J gene: TRBJ1-2; D gene: NA; clone size: NA; V gene: TRBV7-8; CDR3 protein: CASSLAAGLDYGYTF; CDR3 DNA: TGTGCCAGCAGCTTAGCCGCAGGGCTCGACTATGGCTACACCTTC